This note documents a single TCR beta chain sequence. The antigen is unknown. These data come from a study of cytomegalovirus exposure and HLA in healthy donors. Study as a whole: Earlier results showed some 120 million unique TCR beta sequences derived from roughly 180 million T cells. Study results and caveats: According to reports, the classifier identified cytomegalovirus status with high specificity and sensitivity. Because they were indistinguishable, some V segments, including TRBV6-2 and TRBV6-3, were excluded. When a later analysis was performed, an Asian-associated ancestry cluster reportedly had fewer N-insertions than the roughly 730-donor mean.

Vbeta (60) and Jbeta (13) primers were used in the PCR. Profiling relied on immunoSEQ multiplex PCR, and the TCRdb table lists in-frame clones only, not all of them. The data contain approximately 210,000 clones, roughly 83% of them seen just once; the ten biggest clones take up around 0.38%. This CDR3 region has 14 residues. V lost 6 bases and J lost 8, with 20 bases in between. Germline V gene data show CDR1 as SGDLS and CDR2 as YYNGEE. This chain connects TRBV9 to TRBJ1-2; weak D call: TRBD1 (5 bases). This clonotype was sampled from a male donor in good health and CMV-seropositive. The sequencing input was PBMCs. The CDR3 sequence is CASNRAGEATGYTF. In DNA, the CDR3 is TGTGCCAGCAACAGAGCGGGGGAAGCTACGGGCTACACCTTC.